This TCR beta chain was sequenced during a study of blood T cell repertoires in COVID-19. Across the study: Sample material is recorded as cDNA or gDNA derived from T cells, B-cell-depleted T cells, or PBMCs.

Sequencing used immunoSEQ multiplex PCR; TCRdb keeps in-frame clones, though not all of them. In the table there are just over 300,000 clones, about nine tenths of which are singletons. The study counted Cohort 3 donors as recovered given two negative PCRs, clearance, or symptom resolution. V dropped 6 bases and J dropped 5 bases, with 14 bases sitting between them. The CDR3 has 15 amino acids. Germline V gives CDR1 MGHRA, CDR2 YSYEKL. The material sequenced was PBMCs or T cells enriched from blood (not recorded which). The sequence derives from a man under 40 who had recovered from COVID-19. The rearrangement uses TRBV4-1 and TRBJ1-6; D call uncertain. The CDR3 region has the DNA TGCGCCAGCAGGCGTTATCGGGGAGATAATTCACCCCTCCACTTT. Translated: CASRRYRGDNSPLHF.